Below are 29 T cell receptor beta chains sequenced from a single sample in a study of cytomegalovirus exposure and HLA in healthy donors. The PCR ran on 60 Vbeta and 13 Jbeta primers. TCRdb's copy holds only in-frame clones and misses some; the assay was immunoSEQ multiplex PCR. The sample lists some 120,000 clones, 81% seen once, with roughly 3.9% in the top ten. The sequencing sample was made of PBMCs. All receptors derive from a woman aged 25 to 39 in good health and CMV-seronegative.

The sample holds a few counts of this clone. The CDR3 DNA reads TGTGCCTGGAGTGTACGGGCGGGAGGGCCGCGGGAGCAGTACTTC. This gives the protein CAWSVRAGGPREQYF. V and J are TRBV30 and TRBJ2-7; 9 bases agree with TRBD2. This CDR3 is built from 15 residues. Germline values: CDR1 GTSNPN, CDR2 SVGIG (reference sequence). V shed 0 bases and J 7 bases; nucleotides not matched to a gene: 10.

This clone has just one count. Written as DNA, the CDR3 is TGTGCCAGCAGTCTCCGGGACAGGGCCCTTATCACCTCCTACGAGCAGTACTTC. Amino acids: CASSLRDRALITSYEQYF. The chain carries TRBV2 and TRBJ2-7; the match to TRBD1 covers 9 bases. J gave up 0 bases and V 5 bases, and 14 bases lay outside the gene matches. The CDR3 extends over 18 amino acids. Germline lookup yields CDR1 SNHLY and CDR2 FYNNEI. The full variable domain, in which reference TRBV2 and TRBJ2-7 provide the parts outside the CDR3, is EPEVTQTPSHQVTQMGQEVILRCVPISNHLYFYWYRQILGQKVEFLVSFYNNEISEKSEIFDDQFSVERPDGSNFTLKIRSTKLEDSAMYFCASSLRDRALITSYEQYFGPGTRLTVT.

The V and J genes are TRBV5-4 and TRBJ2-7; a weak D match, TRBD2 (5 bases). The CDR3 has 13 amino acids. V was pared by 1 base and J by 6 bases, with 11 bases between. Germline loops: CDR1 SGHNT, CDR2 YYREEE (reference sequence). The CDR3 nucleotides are TGTGCCAGCAGCTTGCGAGGGCGGCGCGAGCAGTACTTC. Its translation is CASSLRGRREQYF.

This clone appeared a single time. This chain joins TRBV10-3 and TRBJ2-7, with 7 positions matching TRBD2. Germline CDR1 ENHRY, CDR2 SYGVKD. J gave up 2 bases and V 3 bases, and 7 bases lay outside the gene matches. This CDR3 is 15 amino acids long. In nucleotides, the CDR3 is TGTGCCATCAGTGAAGGCCTAGCGGACCCCTACGAGCAGTACTTC. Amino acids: CAISEGLADPYEQYF.

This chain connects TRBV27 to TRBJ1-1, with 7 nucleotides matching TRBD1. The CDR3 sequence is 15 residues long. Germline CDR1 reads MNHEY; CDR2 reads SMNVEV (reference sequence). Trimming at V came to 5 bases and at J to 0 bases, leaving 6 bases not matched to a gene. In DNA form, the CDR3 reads TGTGCCAGCAGTCCGGCGGGACAGATGAACACTGAAGCTTTCTTT. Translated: CASSPAGQMNTEAFF.

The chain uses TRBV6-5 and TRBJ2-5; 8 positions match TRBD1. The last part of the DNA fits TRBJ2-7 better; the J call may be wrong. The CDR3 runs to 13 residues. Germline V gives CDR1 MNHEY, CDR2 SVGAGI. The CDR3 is CASSRDRGYEQYF. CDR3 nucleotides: TGTGCCAGCAGCCGAGACAGGGGCTACGAGCAGTACTTC.

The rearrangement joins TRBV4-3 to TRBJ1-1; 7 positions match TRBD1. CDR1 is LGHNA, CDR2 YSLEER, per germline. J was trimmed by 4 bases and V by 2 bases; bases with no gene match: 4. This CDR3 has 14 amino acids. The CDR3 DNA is TGCGCCAGCAGCCAAACAGGGGCTGGCACTGAAGCTTTCTTT. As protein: CASSQTGAGTEAFF.

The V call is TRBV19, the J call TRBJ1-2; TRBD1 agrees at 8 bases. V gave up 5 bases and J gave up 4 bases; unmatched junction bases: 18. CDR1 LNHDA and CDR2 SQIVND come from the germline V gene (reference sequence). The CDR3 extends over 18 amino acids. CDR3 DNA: TGTGCCAGTAGTCCAAAGCCCGGGACAGGCAGAGGCCCCTATGGCTACACCTTC. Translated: CASSPKPGTGRGPYGYTF.

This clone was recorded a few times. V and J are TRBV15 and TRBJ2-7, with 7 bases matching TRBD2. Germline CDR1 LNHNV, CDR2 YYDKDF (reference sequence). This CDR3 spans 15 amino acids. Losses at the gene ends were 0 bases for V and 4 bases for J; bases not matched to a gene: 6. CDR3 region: CATSRDRGSGYEQYF. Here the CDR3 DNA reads TGTGCCACCAGCAGAGATCGCGGGAGTGGATACGAGCAGTACTTC.

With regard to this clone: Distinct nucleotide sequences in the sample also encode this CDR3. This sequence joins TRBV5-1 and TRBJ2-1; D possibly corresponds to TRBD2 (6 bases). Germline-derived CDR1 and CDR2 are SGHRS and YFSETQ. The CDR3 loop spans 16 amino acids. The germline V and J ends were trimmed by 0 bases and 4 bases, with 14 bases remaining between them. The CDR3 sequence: CASSLVATGRYNEQFF. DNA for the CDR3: TGCGCCAGCAGCTTGGTTGCGACTGGGAGGTACAATGAGCAGTTCTTC.

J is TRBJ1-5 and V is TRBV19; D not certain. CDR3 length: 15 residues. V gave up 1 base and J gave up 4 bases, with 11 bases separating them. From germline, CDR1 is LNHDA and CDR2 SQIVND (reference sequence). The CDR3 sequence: CASSIGFGGNQPQHF. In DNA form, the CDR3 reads TGTGCCAGTAGTATAGGTTTTGGCGGAAATCAGCCCCAGCATTTT.

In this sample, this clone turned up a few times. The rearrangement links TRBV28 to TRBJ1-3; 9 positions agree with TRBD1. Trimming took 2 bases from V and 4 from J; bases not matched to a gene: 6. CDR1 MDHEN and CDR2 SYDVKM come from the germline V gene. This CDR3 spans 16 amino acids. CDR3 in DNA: TGTGCCAGCAGTTTAGAGGGACAGGGTATCGGAAACACCATATATTTT. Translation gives CASSLEGQGIGNTIYF.

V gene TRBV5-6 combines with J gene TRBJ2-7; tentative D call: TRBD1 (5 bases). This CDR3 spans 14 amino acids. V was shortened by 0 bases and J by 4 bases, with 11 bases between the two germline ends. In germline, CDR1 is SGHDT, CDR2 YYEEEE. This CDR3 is CASSLGDRPYEQYF. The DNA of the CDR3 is TGTGCCAGCAGCTTGGGAGACAGACCTTACGAGCAGTACTTC.

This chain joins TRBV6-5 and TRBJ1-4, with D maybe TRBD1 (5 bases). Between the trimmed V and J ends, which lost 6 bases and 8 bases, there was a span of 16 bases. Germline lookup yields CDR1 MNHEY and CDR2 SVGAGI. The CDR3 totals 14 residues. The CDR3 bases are TGTGCCAGCAGACCAGGGCTTTTTCCCGAAAAACTGTTTTTT. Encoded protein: CASRPGLFPEKLFF.

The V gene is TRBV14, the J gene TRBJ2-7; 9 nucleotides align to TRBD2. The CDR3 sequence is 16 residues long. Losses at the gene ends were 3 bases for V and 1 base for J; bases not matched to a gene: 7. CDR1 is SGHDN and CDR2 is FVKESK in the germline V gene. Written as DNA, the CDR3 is TGTGCCAGCAGCCATCATAGCGGGAGCCATTCCTACGAGCAGTACTTC. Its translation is CASSHHSGSHSYEQYF. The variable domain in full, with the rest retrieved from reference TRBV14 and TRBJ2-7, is EAGVTQFPSHSVIEKGQTVTLRCDPISGHDNLYWYRRVMGKEIKFLLHFVKESKQDESGMPNNRFLAERTGGTYSTLKVQPAELEDSGVYFCASSHHSGSHSYEQYFGPGTRLTVT.

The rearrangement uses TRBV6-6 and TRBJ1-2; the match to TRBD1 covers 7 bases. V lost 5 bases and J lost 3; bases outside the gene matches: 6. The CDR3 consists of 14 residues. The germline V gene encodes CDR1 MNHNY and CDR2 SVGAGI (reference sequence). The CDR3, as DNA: TGTGCCAGCAGTCGGACAGGTTCGGACTATGGCTACACCTTC. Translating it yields CASSRTGSDYGYTF.

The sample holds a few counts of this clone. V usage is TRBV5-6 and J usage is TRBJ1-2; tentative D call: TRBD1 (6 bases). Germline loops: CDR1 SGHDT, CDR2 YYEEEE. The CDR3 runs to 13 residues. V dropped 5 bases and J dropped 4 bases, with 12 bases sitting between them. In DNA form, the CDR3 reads TGTGCCAGCAGGAAACAGGGTTCCTATGGCTACACCTTC. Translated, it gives CASRKQGSYGYTF. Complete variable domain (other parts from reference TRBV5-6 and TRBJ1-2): DAGVTQSPTHLIKTRGQQVTLRCSPKSGHDTVSWYQQALGQGPQFIFQYYEEEERQRGNFPDRFSGHQFPNYSSELNVNALLLGDSALYLCASRKQGSYGYTFGSGTRLTVV.

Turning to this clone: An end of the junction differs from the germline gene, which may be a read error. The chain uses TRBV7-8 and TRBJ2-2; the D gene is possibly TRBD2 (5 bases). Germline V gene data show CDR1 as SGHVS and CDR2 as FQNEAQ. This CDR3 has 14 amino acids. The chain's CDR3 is CASSLDSNTGELLF. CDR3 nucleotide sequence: TGTGCCAGCAGCTTAGACTCGAACACCGGGGAGCTGCTTTTT.

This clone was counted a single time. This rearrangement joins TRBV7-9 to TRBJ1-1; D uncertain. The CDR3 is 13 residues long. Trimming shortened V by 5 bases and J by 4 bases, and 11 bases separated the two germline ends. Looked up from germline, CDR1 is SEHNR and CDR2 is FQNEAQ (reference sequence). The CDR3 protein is CASSHDGGTEAFF. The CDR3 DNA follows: TGTGCCAGCAGCCACGACGGCGGCACTGAAGCTTTCTTT.

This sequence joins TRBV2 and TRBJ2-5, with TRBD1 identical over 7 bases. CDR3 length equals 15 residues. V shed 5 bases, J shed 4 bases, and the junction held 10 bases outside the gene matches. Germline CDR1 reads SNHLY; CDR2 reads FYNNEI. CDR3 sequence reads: CASSLKTGEGETQYF. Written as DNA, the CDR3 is TGTGCCAGCAGTCTCAAAACAGGGGAAGGAGAGACCCAGTACTTC.

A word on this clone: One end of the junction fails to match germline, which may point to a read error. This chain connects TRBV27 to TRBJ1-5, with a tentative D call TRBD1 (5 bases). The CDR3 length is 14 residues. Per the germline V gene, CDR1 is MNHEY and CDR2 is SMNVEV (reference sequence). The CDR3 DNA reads TGTGCCAGCAGTTTCGGGGGTAGCCATCAGCCCCAGCATTTT. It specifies CASSFGGSHQPQHF.

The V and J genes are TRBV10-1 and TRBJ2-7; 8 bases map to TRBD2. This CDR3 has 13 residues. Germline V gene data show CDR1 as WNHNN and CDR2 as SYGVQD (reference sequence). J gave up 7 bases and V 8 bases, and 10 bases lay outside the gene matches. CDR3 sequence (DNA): TGCGCCAGCGGTCCGGCCGGGAGGGGTGAGCAGTACTTC. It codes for CASGPAGRGEQYF.

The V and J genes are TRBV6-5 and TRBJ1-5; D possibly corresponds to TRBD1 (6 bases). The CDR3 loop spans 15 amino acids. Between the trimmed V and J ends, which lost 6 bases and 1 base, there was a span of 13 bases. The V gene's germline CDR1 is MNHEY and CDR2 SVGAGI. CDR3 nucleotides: TGTGCCAGCAGCCCTGACAGGACGAGCAATCAGCCCCAGCATTTT. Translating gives CASSPDRTSNQPQHF.

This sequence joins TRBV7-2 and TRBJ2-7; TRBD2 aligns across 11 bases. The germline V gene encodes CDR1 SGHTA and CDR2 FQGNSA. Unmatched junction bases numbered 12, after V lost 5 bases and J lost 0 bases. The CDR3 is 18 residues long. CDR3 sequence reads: CASSQRPSGLAASYEQYF. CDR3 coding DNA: TGTGCCAGCAGCCAACGCCCCTCGGGACTAGCGGCCTCCTACGAGCAGTACTTC.

The CDR3 spells CASSQEQGWNTEAFF. In DNA form, the CDR3 reads TGTGCCAGCAGTCAAGAGCAGGGGTGGAACACTGAAGCTTTCTTT. The gene calls are TRBV7-2 and TRBJ1-1, with D perhaps TRBD1 (6 bases). This CDR3 is 15 amino acids long. Per the germline V gene, CDR1 is SGHTA and CDR2 is FQGNSA. Trimming removed 6 bases from V and 1 base from J, with 15 bases in between.

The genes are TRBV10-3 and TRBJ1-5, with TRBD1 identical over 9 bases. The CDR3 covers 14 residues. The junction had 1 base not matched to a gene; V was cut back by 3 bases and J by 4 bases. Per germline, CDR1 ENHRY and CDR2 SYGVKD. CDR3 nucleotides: TGTGCCATCAGTGACGGACAGGGGAATCAGCCCCAGCATTTT. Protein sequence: CAISDGQGNQPQHF.

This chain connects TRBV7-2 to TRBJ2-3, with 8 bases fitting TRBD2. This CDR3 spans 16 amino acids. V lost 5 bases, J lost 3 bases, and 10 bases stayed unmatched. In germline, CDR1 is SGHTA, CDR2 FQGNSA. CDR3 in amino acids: CASSPRGSGNTDTQYF. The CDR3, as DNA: TGTGCCAGCAGCCCTCGTGGTAGCGGGAATACAGATACGCAGTATTTT.

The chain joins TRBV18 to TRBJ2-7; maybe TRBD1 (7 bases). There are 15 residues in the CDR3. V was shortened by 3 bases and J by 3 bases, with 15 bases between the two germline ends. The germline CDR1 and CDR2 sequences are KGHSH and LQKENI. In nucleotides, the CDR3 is TGTGCCAGCTCACCGCAGGGGGGCTCGGACTACGAGCAGTACTTC. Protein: CASSPQGGSDYEQYF.

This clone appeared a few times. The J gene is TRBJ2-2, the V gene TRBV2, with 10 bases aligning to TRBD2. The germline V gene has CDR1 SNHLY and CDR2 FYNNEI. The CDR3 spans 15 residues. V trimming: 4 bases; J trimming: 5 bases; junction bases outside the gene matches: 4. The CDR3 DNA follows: TGTGCCAGCAGTGCCCTAGCGGGAGTGACCGGGGAGCTGTTTTTT. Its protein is CASSALAGVTGELFF.